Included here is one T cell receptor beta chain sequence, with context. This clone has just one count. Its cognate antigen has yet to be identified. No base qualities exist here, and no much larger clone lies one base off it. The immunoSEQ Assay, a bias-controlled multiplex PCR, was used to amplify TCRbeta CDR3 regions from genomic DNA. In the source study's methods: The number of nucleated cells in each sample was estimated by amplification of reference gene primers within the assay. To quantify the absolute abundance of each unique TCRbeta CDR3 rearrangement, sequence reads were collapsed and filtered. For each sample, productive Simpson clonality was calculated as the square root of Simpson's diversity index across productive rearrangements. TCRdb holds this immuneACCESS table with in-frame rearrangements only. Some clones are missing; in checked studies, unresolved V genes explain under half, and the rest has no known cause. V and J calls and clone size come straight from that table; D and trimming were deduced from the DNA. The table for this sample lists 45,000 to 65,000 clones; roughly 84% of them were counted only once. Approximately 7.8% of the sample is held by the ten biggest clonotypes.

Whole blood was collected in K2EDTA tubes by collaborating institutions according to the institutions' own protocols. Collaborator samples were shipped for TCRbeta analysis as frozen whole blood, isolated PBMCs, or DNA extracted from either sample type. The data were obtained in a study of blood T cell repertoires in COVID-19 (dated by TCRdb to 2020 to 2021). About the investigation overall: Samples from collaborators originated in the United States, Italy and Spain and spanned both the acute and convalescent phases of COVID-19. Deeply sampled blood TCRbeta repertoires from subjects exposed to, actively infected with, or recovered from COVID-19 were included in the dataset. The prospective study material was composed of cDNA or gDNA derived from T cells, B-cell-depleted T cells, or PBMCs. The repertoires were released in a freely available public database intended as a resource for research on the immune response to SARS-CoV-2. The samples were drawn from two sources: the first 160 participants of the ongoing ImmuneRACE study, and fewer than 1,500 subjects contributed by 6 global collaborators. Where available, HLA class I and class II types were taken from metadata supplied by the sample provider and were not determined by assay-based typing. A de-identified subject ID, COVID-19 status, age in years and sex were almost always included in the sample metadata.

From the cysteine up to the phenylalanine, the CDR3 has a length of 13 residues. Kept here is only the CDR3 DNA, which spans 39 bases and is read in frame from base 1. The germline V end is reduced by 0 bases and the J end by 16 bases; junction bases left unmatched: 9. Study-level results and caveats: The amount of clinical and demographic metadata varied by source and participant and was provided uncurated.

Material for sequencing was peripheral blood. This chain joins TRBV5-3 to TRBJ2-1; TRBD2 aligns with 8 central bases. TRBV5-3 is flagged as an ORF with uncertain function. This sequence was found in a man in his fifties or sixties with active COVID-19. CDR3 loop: CARSLGLQREFFF. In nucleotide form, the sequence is TGTGCCAGAAGCTTGGGCCTCCAGCGGGAGTTCTTCTTC.